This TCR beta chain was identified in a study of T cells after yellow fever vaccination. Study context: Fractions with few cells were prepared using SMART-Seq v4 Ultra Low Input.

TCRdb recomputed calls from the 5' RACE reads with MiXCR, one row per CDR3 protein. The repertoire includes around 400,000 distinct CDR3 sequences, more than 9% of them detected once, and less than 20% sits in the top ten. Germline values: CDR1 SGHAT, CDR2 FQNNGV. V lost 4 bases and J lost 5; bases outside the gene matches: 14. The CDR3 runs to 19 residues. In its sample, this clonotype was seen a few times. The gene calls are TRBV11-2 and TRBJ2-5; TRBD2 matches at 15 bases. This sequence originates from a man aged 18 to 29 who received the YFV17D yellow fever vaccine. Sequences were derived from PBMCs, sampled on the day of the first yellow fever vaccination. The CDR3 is CASSSLPGLAGGSTETQYF. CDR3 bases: TGTGCCAGCAGCTCACTCCCGGGACTAGCGGGGGGCAGCACGGAGACCCAGTACTTC.